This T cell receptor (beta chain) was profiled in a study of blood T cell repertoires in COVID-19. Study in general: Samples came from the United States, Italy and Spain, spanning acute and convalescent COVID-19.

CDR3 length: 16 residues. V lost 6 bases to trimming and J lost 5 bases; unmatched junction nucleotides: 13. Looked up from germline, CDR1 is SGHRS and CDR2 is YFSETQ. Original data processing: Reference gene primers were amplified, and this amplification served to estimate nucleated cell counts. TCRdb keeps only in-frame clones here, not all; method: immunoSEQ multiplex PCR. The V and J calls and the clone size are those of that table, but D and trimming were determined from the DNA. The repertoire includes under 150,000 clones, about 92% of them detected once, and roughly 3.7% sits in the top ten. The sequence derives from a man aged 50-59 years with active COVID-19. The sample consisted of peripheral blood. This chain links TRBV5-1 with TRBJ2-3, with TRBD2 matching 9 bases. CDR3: CASTNTLAGAGDTQYF. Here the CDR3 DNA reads TGCGCCAGCACCAATACGTTAGCGGGAGCGGGAGATACGCAGTATTTT.